Below, 21 T cell receptor beta chains from the same sample are listed, as sequenced in a study of T cells in localized non-small cell lung cancer. The data were produced by immunoSEQ multiplex PCR, yet TCRdb's version contains in-frame clones alone and is incomplete. The sample records about 72,000 clones, about 88% being singletons. The source was peripheral blood, collected before any cancer treatment. All receptors come from a female donor over 55 with stage I lung adenocarcinoma.

This rearrangement joins TRBV7-2 to TRBJ2-2; 7 positions agree with TRBD2. CDR3 length equals 17 residues. Germline loops: CDR1 SGHTA, CDR2 FQGNSA. V was clipped by 4 bases and J by 1 base; unmatched bases: 9. The CDR3, as DNA: TGTGCCAGCAGCTCACTTTCAGCGGGGCTGAACACCGGGGAGCTGTTTTTT. Residues: CASSSLSAGLNTGELFF.

This rearrangement joins TRBV5-8 to TRBJ2-1; D is ambiguous. Germline V gene lookup returns CDR1 SGHTS and CDR2 YDEGEE. The CDR3 covers 15 residues. V dropped 0 bases and J dropped 0 bases, with 7 bases sitting between them. The CDR3 spells CASSLEQSSYNEQFF. Written as DNA, the CDR3 is TGTGCCAGCAGCTTGGAACAGAGCTCCTACAATGAGCAGTTCTTC.

The V and J genes are TRBV28 and TRBJ1-2, with TRBD1 matching 7 bases. The V and J ends lost 5 bases and 4 bases, in that order; junction bases with no gene match: 13. Germline values: CDR1 MDHEN, CDR2 SYDVKM. The CDR3 sequence is 16 residues long. CDR3 residues: CASSAPGTAMIYGYTF. In DNA form, the CDR3 reads TGTGCCAGCAGTGCCCCCGGGACAGCGATGATCTATGGCTACACCTTC.

Worth noting for this clone: A clone one base away is much larger, so this may be a read error. This chain connects TRBV7-8 to TRBJ2-7, with a possible D match to TRBD2 (6 bases). CDR1 and CDR2 (germline): SGHVS, FQNEAQ. V was trimmed by 4 bases and J by 3 bases, leaving 10 bases between them. This CDR3 has 13 residues. As DNA, the CDR3 is TGTGCCAGCAGCTCGGGACTGAACTACGAGCAGTACTTC. Amino acid sequence: CASSSGLNYEQYF.

The chain employs TRBV14 and TRBJ2-5; TRBD2 aligns across 11 bases. The germline V gene encodes CDR1 SGHDN and CDR2 FVKESK. Trimming removed 1 base from V and 5 bases from J; junction bases left unmatched: 9. The CDR3 is 17 amino acids. The CDR3 nucleotides are TGTGCCAGCAGCCAAGGAAAACTAGCGGGAGTCGGGGAGACCCAGTACTTC. Translation: CASSQGKLAGVGETQYF.

The chain employs TRBV6-6 and TRBJ2-7; TRBD2 agrees at 7 bases. CDR3 length equals 14 residues. The ends lost 0 bases at V and 3 bases at J; junction bases unmatched: 2. CDR1 and CDR2 from the germline V gene are MNHNY and SVGAGI (reference sequence). The CDR3 sequence is CASSYSREGYEQYF. The CDR3 DNA reads as TGTGCCAGCAGTTACTCGAGGGAGGGCTACGAGCAGTACTTC.

In this sample, this clone turned up a few times. V is TRBV19 and J is TRBJ2-3; D may match TRBD1 or TRBD2 (6 bases each). Trimming removed 7 bases from V and 3 bases from J, with 17 bases in between. The length of the CDR3 is 15 residues. Per the germline V gene, CDR1 is LNHDA and CDR2 is SQIVND (reference sequence). This chain's CDR3 is CASKNRGVSTDTQYF. The CDR3 nucleotides are TGTGCCAGTAAAAATAGGGGGGTTAGTACAGATACGCAGTATTTT.

The chain couples TRBV5-4 to TRBJ1-1, with 10 positions matching TRBD1. Trimming removed 4 bases from V and 6 bases from J; junction bases left unmatched: 12. Germline lookup yields CDR1 SGHNT and CDR2 YYREEE (reference sequence). CDR3 length equals 16 residues. DNA for the CDR3: TGTGCCAGCAGCCGACAGGGGGCTTCTTCTGTCGCTGAAGCTTTCTTT. The encoded protein is CASSRQGASSVAEAFF.

This clone appeared a single time. The chain carries TRBV2 and TRBJ2-1, with a possible D match to TRBD2 (5 bases). The germline gives CDR1 SNHLY, CDR2 FYNNEI. CDR3 length: 13 amino acids. Trimming cost V 6 bases and J 8 bases, with 14 bases left between them. The CDR3 coding sequence is TGTGCCAGCAGCCCCATCCTAGCCTATGAGCAGTTCTTC. This encodes CASSPILAYEQFF.

The chain uses TRBV6-6 and TRBJ2-7; D possibly corresponds to TRBD2 (5 bases). CDR1 is MNHNY and CDR2 is SVGAGI in the germline V gene (reference sequence). The CDR3 is 15 residues long. V lost 0 bases and J lost 4, with 13 bases in between. CDR3 DNA sequence: TGTGCCAGCAGTTACTCCCCGGGGAAGAAGTACGAGCAGTACTTC. As protein: CASSYSPGKKYEQYF.

The genes are TRBV9 and TRBJ1-5; the D gene is possibly TRBD1 (5 bases). This CDR3 has 13 amino acids. V lost 3 bases to trimming and J lost 4 bases, with 8 bases between them. The germline CDR1 and CDR2 sequences are SGDLS and YYNGEE. CDR3 DNA: TGTGCCAGCAGCGAAGGACATAATCAGCCCCAGCATTTT. Translation: CASSEGHNQPQHF.

The rearrangement links TRBV28 to TRBJ1-2; D gene uncertain. The length of the CDR3 is 12 residues. Germline CDR1 MDHEN, CDR2 SYDVKM. Trimming removed 1 base at V and 7 bases at J, with 7 bases between. For the CDR3, the DNA is TGTGCCAGCAGTTTATACGGGTTTGGCTACACCTTC. Protein sequence: CASSLYGFGYTF.

The sample holds one count of this clone. This sequence joins TRBV6-5 and TRBJ2-5; TRBD1 agrees at 7 bases. CDR3 length: 14 residues. Germline V gene lookup returns CDR1 MNHEY and CDR2 SVGAGI. J gave up 5 bases and V 6 bases, and 9 bases lay outside the gene matches. CDR3 coding DNA: TGTGCCAGCAGGAGGGACAGTACAGGGGAGACCCAGTACTTC. Protein product: CASRRDSTGETQYF.

This clone showed up just once. The chain is built from TRBV28 and TRBJ2-1; 9 bases line up with TRBD2. The germline CDR1 and CDR2 sequences are MDHEN and SYDVKM. The ends lost 10 bases at V and 9 bases at J; junction bases unmatched: 13. The CDR3 is 14 amino acids. CDR3 amino acids: CATDPRGGMCEQFF. The CDR3 region has the DNA TGTGCCACAGACCCGCGGGGGGGGATGTGTGAGCAGTTCTTC.

This chain joins TRBV6-5 and TRBJ1-2; perhaps TRBD1 as D (6 bases). V lost 8 bases to trimming and J lost 4 bases, with 14 bases between them. Germline CDR1 reads MNHEY; CDR2 reads SVGAGI. The CDR3 has 13 amino acids. The CDR3 loop reads CASSTGTPYGYTF. CDR3 sequence (DNA): TGTGCCAGCTCTACCGGGACACCCTATGGCTACACCTTC.

This clone has just a few counts. This sequence joins TRBV5-6 and TRBJ2-3, with 11 bases aligning to TRBD1. Germline V gives CDR1 SGHDT, CDR2 YYEEEE. This CDR3 spans 15 amino acids. Trimming cost V 2 bases and J 6 bases; bases outside gene matches: 5. CDR3 protein: CASSLRTGGLDTQYF. For the CDR3, the DNA is TGTGCCAGCAGCTTACGGACAGGGGGCTTGGATACGCAGTATTTT.

This chain connects TRBV4-2 to TRBJ2-5; TRBD1 aligns across 7 bases. V shed 3 bases, J shed 5 bases, and the junction held 12 bases outside the gene matches. Germline CDR1 LGHNA, CDR2 YNFKEQ. The CDR3 has 16 residues. The CDR3 DNA sequence: TGTGCCAGCAGCCAGCAACAGGGACAGTTCGGGGAGACCCAGTACTTC. Encoded protein: CASSQQQGQFGETQYF.

The genes are TRBV10-3 and TRBJ1-3; D uncertain. Trimming shortened V by 4 bases and J by 0 bases, and 4 bases separated the two germline ends. This CDR3 is built from 13 residues. Germline CDR1 ENHRY, CDR2 SYGVKD. CDR3 region: CAISAGSGNTIYF. In DNA, the CDR3 is TGTGCCATCAGTGCGGGCTCTGGAAACACCATATATTTT.

J is TRBJ1-2 and V is TRBV14; no definite D call. Trimming left V 1 base short and J 4 bases short, with 10 bases between. There are 14 residues in the CDR3. CDR1 and CDR2 from the germline V gene are SGHDN and FVKESK. DNA of the CDR3: TGTGCCAGCAGCCAAGCCGGATCACGCTATGGCTACACCTTC. It is translated as CASSQAGSRYGYTF. Filled out from reference TRBV14 and TRBJ1-2, the complete variable domain reads EAGVTQFPSHSVIEKGQTVTLRCDPISGHDNLYWYRRVMGKEIKFLLHFVKESKQDESGMPNNRFLAERTGGTYSTLKVQPAELEDSGVYFCASSQAGSRYGYTFGSGTRLTVV.

This chain links TRBV2 with TRBJ1-3, with D uncertain. This CDR3 is 17 amino acids long. Germline-derived CDR1 and CDR2 are SNHLY and FYNNEI. Trimming took 4 bases from V and 0 from J, leaving 16 bases between them. DNA of the CDR3: TGTGCCAGCAGTGGGGTTACAGCCCGTCTCTCTGGAAACACCATATATTTT. Its protein product is CASSGVTARLSGNTIYF.

The rearrangement links TRBV10-3 to TRBJ2-7; no clear D gene. Trimming removed 0 bases from V and 4 bases from J, with 10 bases in between. Germline assignment: CDR1 ENHRY and CDR2 SYGVKD. The CDR3 runs to 14 residues. The chain's CDR3 is CAISESSLLYEQYF. Here the CDR3 DNA reads TGTGCCATCAGTGAGTCAAGTCTTCTTTACGAGCAGTACTTC.